Below are 6 T cell receptor beta chains sequenced from a single sample in a study of blood T cell repertoires in COVID-19. Profiled with immunoSEQ multiplex PCR; TCRdb holds only in-frame clones, not every one. Here the sample spans more than 200,000 clones, more than 65% being singletons. Sequenced sample: peripheral blood. The receptor source for this set is a woman of 80 years or more with acute or convalescent COVID-19.

The V call is TRBV10-3, the J call TRBJ1-2; perhaps TRBD1 as D (6 bases). CDR3 size: 15 residues. Germline values: CDR1 ENHRY, CDR2 SYGVKD. The V end was cut by 6 bases, the J end by 6 bases, with 20 bases between. DNA of the CDR3: TGTGCCATCAGCCCCCGGGACATATTAGGGGATGGCTACACCTTC. Its translation: CAISPRDILGDGYTF.

The chain is built from TRBV5-1 and TRBJ1-2; D gene ambiguous. CDR3 length: 12 residues. Germline CDR1 is SGHRS and CDR2 is YFSETQ. The V end lost 4 bases, the J end lost 2 bases, and 6 bases lay between the germline ends. In DNA, the CDR3 is TGCGCCAGCAGCACCGGGAACTATGGCTACACCTTC. Amino acid sequence: CASSTGNYGYTF.

The chain employs TRBV10-3 and TRBJ2-3; TRBD2 aligns across 11 bases. The V and J ends lost 0 bases and 4 bases, in that order; junction bases with no gene match: 3. Germline CDR1 reads ENHRY; CDR2 reads SYGVKD. The CDR3 contains 16 residues. The DNA of the CDR3 is TGTGCCATCAGTGAGTCGTTAGCGGGAGGGGCAGATACGCAGTATTTT. It codes for CAISESLAGGADTQYF.

The chain employs TRBV5-1 and TRBJ1-3; tentative D call: TRBD1 (6 bases). The CDR3 is 15 residues long. Trimming took off 0 bases at V and 4 bases at J, with 11 bases between the two ends. Germline CDR1 and CDR2: SGHRS and YFSETQ. This CDR3 is CASSLEGHLGNTIYF. In DNA form, the CDR3 reads TGCGCCAGCAGCTTGGAGGGACACCTCGGAAACACCATATATTTT.

The V call is TRBV19, the J call TRBJ2-1; 7 nucleotides match TRBD2. CDR1 LNHDA and CDR2 SQIVND come from the germline V gene (reference sequence). V was pared by 6 bases and J by 0 bases, with 11 bases of the junction left unmatched. CDR3 size: 17 residues. The CDR3 reads CASRRTGTKSSYNEQFF. CDR3 nucleotide sequence: TGTGCCAGTAGGAGGACCGGGACTAAAAGCTCCTACAATGAGCAGTTCTTC.

V gene TRBV3-1 (or the pseudogene TRBV3-2) combines with J gene TRBJ1-1; D call uncertain. Trimming cost V 1 base and J 2 bases, with 8 bases left between them. Germline CDR1 and CDR2: LGHDT and YNNKEL (reference sequence). The length of the CDR3 is 14 residues. The CDR3 region has the DNA TGTGCCAGCAGCCAAGGCGGCGTTAACACTGAAGCTTTCTTT. This sequence encodes CASSQGGVNTEAFF.